A selection of T cell receptor beta chains follows, all from one sample in a study of blood T cell repertoires in COVID-19. Assay: immunoSEQ multiplex PCR; the TCRdb copy retains only in-frame clones and omits some. Among about 250,000 clones listed, roughly 86% were seen once. Sample: peripheral blood. Receptor source: a woman in her sixties or seventies who had recovered from COVID-19. Each CDR3 is given without its conserved first and last residue.

j_call v_call cdr3_aa
TRBJ2-3 TRBV5-1 ASSSVGGGGDTQY
TRBJ2-1 TRBV6-1 ASSEAIWTGEGNEQF
TRBJ2-1 TRBV11-2 ASSLSNNEQF
TRBJ1-2 TRBV6-5 ASRTTGGYGYT
TRBJ2-5 TRBV4-2 ASSGGLAGAEETQY
TRBJ1-1 TRBV19 ASSIRARGSTEAF
TRBJ2-7 TRBV27 ASSAGQGKTYEQY
TRBJ1-5 TRBV2 ATRQGTLSNQPQH
TRBJ2-3 TRBV21-1 ASIKISGLAGGITQY
TRBJ1-1 TRBV11-3 ASSLGGRGTEAF
TRBJ1-1 TRBV5-8 ASQLALNTEAF
TRBJ2-7 TRBV9 ASSVEWGPTYEQY
TRBJ2-1 TRBV10-3 AISAGRGLATSSYNEQF
TRBJ2-5 TRBV9 ASSSGGKETQY
TRBJ2-7 TRBV18 ASSQTGGGTYEQY
TRBJ1-2 TRBV5-6 ASSWTANYGYT
TRBJ2-5 TRBV5-1 ASSLAGTGIQETQY